A single T cell receptor (beta chain) is shown here with its context. What it binds is not known. This CDR3 spans 15 amino acids. Trimming took off 1 base at V and 8 bases at J, with 12 bases between the two ends. The V gene's germline CDR1 is SGHTA and CDR2 FQGTGA. The entry originates in a study of T cell responses to AZD1222 COVID-19 vaccine. Here immunoSEQ multiplex PCR was the method, and the copy in TCRdb shows in-frame clones only, minus some. Among 85,000 to 100,000 clones, more than 85% were seen once, and the ten largest hold 6.5% to 8.5%. Findings of the study overall: Possibly, clonal diversity was underestimated; donors were largely white British and included more females. Variant regions that are unmutated are reportedly the target of nearly half of spike-specific TCRs. Repertoires were collected only later (after the peak T cell response had occurred). Dominant at 160-218 and 743-854, vaccine-associated CD4 TCRs also spanned spike.

The TCR comes from an adult who received the AZD1222 COVID-19 vaccine. The rearrangement links TRBV7-3 to TRBJ1-6; D gene unclear. Sample: peripheral blood, taken 28 days after the second AZD1222 dose. The CDR3 sequence is CASSLSSLGDSPLHF. CDR3 nucleotides: TGTGCCAGCAGCTTAAGCAGTCTTGGGGATTCACCCCTCCACTTT.